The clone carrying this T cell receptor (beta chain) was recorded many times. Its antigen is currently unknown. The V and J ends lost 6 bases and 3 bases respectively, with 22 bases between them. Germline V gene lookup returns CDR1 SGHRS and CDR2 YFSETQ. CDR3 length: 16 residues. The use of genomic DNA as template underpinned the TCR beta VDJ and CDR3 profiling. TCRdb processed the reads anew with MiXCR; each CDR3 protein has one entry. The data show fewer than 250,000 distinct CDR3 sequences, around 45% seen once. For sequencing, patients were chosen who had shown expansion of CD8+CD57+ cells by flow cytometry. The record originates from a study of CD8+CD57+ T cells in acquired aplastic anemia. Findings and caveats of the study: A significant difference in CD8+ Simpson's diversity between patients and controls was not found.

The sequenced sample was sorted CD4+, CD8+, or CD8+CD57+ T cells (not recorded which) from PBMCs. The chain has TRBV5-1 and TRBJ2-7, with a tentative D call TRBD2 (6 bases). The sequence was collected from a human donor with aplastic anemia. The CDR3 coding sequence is TGCGCCAGCACCAAAAGCTTGTTTCGGGGGATCTACGAGCAGTACTTC. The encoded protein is CASTKSLFRGIYEQYF.